This paragraph reports one T cell receptor (beta chain). This entry belongs to a study of OX40 agonist ivuxolimab in advanced cancers. Produced via immunoSEQ multiplex PCR; TCRdb's table is partial and in-frame only. The sample lists 150,000 to 170,000 clones; 85% to 95% were seen once. The clonotype comes from an adult with an advanced solid tumor such as melanoma, head and neck, liver or kidney cancer. Here the sequenced sample was CD4+ or CD8+ T cells sorted from blood, taken in a trial of the OX40 agonist ivuxolimab.

The CDR3 spells CASSEGVFGYTF. The CDR3 DNA sequence: TGTGCCAGCAGTGAAGGTGTGTTTGGCTACACCTTC. The chain has TRBV6-1 and TRBJ1-2; D remains unclear. Germline CDR1 is MNHNS and CDR2 is SASEGT. Trimming left V 1 base short and J 7 bases short, with 7 bases between. The CDR3 contains 12 residues.